The T cell receptor (beta chain) described here comes from a study of control samples from healthy donors and cancer patients. Profiled with immunoSEQ multiplex PCR; TCRdb holds only in-frame clones, not every one. The table lists approximately 68,000 clones, nearly 85% of them singletons, with around a sixth in the top ten. The origin of this receptor is a man aged 55 to 69 in good health. Sequencing was done on a sample of blood.

In DNA, the CDR3 is TGTGCCAGCAGCCCCCTACCGGGACAGCCAACCGGGGAGCTGTTTTTT. Encoded protein: CASSPLPGQPTGELFF. The chain couples TRBV7-7 to TRBJ2-2; TRBD1 agrees at 7 bases. Germline V gene lookup returns CDR1 SSHAT and CDR2 FNYEAQ (reference sequence). CDR3 length equals 16 residues. Trimming at V came to 5 bases and at J to 5 bases, leaving 11 bases not matched to a gene.